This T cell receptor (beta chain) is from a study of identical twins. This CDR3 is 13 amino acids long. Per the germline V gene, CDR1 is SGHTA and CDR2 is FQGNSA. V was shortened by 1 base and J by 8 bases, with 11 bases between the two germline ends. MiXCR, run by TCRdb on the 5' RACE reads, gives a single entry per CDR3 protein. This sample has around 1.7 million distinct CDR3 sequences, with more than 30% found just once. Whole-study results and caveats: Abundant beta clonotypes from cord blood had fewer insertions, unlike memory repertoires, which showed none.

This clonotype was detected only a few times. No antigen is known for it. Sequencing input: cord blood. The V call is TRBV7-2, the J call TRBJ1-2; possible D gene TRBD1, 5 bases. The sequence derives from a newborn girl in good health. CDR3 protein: CASSLGTNRGYTF. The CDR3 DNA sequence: TGTGCCAGCAGCTTAGGGACAAATCGGGGCTACACCTTC.